Below are 30 T cell receptor beta chains sequenced from a single sample in a study of T-cell memory formation after mild COVID-19. TCRdb passed the 5' RACE reads through MiXCR, listing each CDR3 protein once. The table shows 360,000 or so distinct CDR3 sequences, with 25% to 30% occurring only once. Source material: PBMCs or a T cell subset sorted from them (not recorded which). The receptors derive from an adult woman who had mild COVID-19 (a few samples of this study predate the infection). Cell type and time point are not known.

CDR3: CSVEQAPHEQYF. In DNA form, the CDR3 reads TGCAGCGTTGAGCAGGCCCCACACGAGCAGTACTTC. J is TRBJ2-7 and V is TRBV29-1; D not certain. Germline CDR1 SQVTM, CDR2 ANQGSEA. The CDR3 totals 12 residues. Trimming shortened V by 3 bases and J by 5 bases, and 11 bases separated the two germline ends.

The J gene is TRBJ2-1, the V gene TRBV5-6; tentative D call: TRBD1 (5 bases). V was pared by 4 bases and J by 4 bases, with 9 bases between. The CDR3 consists of 13 residues. Germline CDR1 reads SGHDT; CDR2 reads YYEEEE. The CDR3 sequence: CASSADTYNEQFF. In DNA, the CDR3 is TGTGCCAGCAGCGCGGACACATACAATGAGCAGTTCTTC.

This clonotype was detected a few times. V usage is TRBV7-9 and J usage is TRBJ2-1; D is undetermined. From germline, CDR1 is SEHNR and CDR2 FQNEAQ (reference sequence). The CDR3 covers 12 residues. Between the trimmed V and J ends, which lost 5 bases and 3 bases, there was a span of 5 bases. Written as DNA, the CDR3 is TGTGCCAGCAGCCCCCGCTACAATGAGCAGTTCTTC. It yields the protein CASSPRYNEQFF. Full variable domain (remainder filled in from reference TRBV7-9 and TRBJ2-1): DTGVSQNPRHKITKRGQNVTFRCDPISEHNRLYWYRQTLGQGPEFLTYFQNEAQLEKSRLLSDRFSAERPKGSFSTLEIQRTEQGDSAMYLCASSPRYNEQFFGPGTRLTVL.

This chain joins TRBV20-1 and TRBJ1-1; 8 nucleotides agree with TRBD1. The V and J ends lost 2 bases and 1 base, in that order; junction bases with no gene match: 6. Germline V CDR1 and CDR2: DFQATT, SNEGSKA (reference sequence). CDR3 length equals 15 residues. CDR3 in DNA: TGCAGTGCTAGACTGCCTGACAGGGGGAACACTGAAGCTTTCTTT. Translated, it gives CSARLPDRGNTEAFF.

V and J are TRBV9 and TRBJ2-1; 10 bases match TRBD2. After removal of 4 bases from V and 6 bases from J, the junction contained 22 bases not matched to a gene. Germline CDR1 is SGDLS and CDR2 is YYNGEE. The CDR3 totals 20 residues. CDR3 nucleotide sequence: TGTGCCAGCAGCCTTCCGGGACGAGGGGTAGCGGGAGGCAGGGGCAATGAGCAGTTCTTC. Its protein is CASSLPGRGVAGGRGNEQFF.

The table lists this clonotype with a count of one. This chain joins TRBV6-1 and TRBJ1-2, with 7 bases matching TRBD1. V was pared by 3 bases and J by 4 bases, with 11 bases of the junction left unmatched. This CDR3 has 16 residues. Looked up from germline, CDR1 is MNHNS and CDR2 is SASEGT. The CDR3 coding sequence is TGTGCCAGCAGTGAGGTGGACAGGATAGACCCCTATGGCTACACCTTC. This translates into CASSEVDRIDPYGYTF.

The J gene is TRBJ1-5, the V gene TRBV5-8; 8 bases agree with TRBD1. From germline, CDR1 is SGHTS and CDR2 YDEGEE. V shed 4 bases and J 0 bases; nucleotides not matched to a gene: 15. This CDR3 spans 19 amino acids. The CDR3 region is CASSADRGPPFPSNQPQHF. CDR3 DNA: TGTGCCAGCAGCGCCGACAGGGGACCCCCCTTCCCTAGCAATCAGCCCCAGCATTTT.

The rearrangement links TRBV20-1 to TRBJ2-7, with D possibly matching TRBD2 (5 bases). The CDR3 spans 14 residues. V dropped 0 bases and J dropped 4 bases, with 13 bases sitting between them. Germline loops: CDR1 DFQATT, CDR2 SNEGSKA (reference sequence). This CDR3 reads CSAREIVEVYEQYF. CDR3 DNA sequence: TGCAGTGCTAGAGAGATCGTGGAGGTATACGAGCAGTACTTC.

This clonotype appeared a few times. The chain is built from TRBV7-2 and TRBJ2-3; D is unresolved. CDR3 size: 16 residues. Trimming took off 2 bases at V and 3 bases at J, with 15 bases between the two ends. CDR1 and CDR2 from the germline V gene are SGHTA and FQGNSA. CDR3: CASSLRVVGLTDTQYF. Written as DNA, the CDR3 is TGTGCCAGCAGCTTAAGGGTTGTCGGGCTGACAGATACGCAGTATTTT.

The genes are TRBV20-1 and TRBJ1-5, with D perhaps TRBD1 (6 bases). CDR3 size: 16 residues. Germline loops: CDR1 DFQATT, CDR2 SNEGSKA (reference sequence). V lost 2 bases to trimming and J lost 6 bases, with 20 bases between them. CDR3 DNA sequence: TGCAGTGCTAGACCACCTCGGGGGGGCTCGGTTCAGCCCCAGCATTTT. It codes for CSARPPRGGSVQPQHF.

The chain couples TRBV12-3 or TRBV12-4 to TRBJ2-7; D gene ambiguous. With 5 bases removed from V and 4 bases from J, the gap between germline ends came to 12 bases. This CDR3 has 13 amino acids. The CDR3 DNA sequence: TGTGCCAGCAGTCTTCAGGTGGAATACGAGCAGTACTTC. Its protein is CASSLQVEYEQYF.

This clonotype was seen a handful of times. V gene TRBV12-3 or TRBV12-4 combines with J gene TRBJ2-1, with 9 positions matching TRBD2. This CDR3 is 15 amino acids long. Trimming took 2 bases from V and 9 from J; bases not matched to a gene: 8. Written as DNA, the CDR3 is TGTGCCAGCAGTTTACTAGCGGGGTCCAGTAGTGAGCAGTTCTTC. This codes for CASSLLAGSSSEQFF.

The rearrangement joins TRBV9 to TRBJ1-3; D not resolved. Germline CDR1 and CDR2: SGDLS and YYNGEE. This CDR3 spans 18 amino acids. The V gene lost 0 bases and the J gene lost 0 bases, with 16 bases spanning the gap. CDR3 DNA sequence: TGTGCCAGCAGCGTAGCGCTGGGAGGGTATCGCTCTGGAAACACCATATATTTT. It yields the protein CASSVALGGYRSGNTIYF.

V usage is TRBV7-9 and J usage is TRBJ2-2; D perhaps matches TRBD1 (5 bases). Germline lookup yields CDR1 SEHNR and CDR2 FQNEAQ (reference sequence). Trimming cost V 1 base and J 5 bases, with 14 bases left between them. The CDR3 is made up of 16 amino acids. The CDR3 DNA is TGTGCCAGCAGCTTAGTGGAGACAGTGGGAACCGGGGAGCTGTTTTTT. This encodes CASSLVETVGTGELFF.

The J gene is TRBJ1-1, the V gene TRBV24-1; TRBD1 aligns across 9 bases. Germline V gives CDR1 KGHDR, CDR2 SFDVKD. The CDR3 sequence is 14 residues long. The V gene end was trimmed by 9 bases and the J gene end by 3 bases; junction bases not matched to a gene: 7. CDR3 DNA: TGTGCCACCTCAAGGACAGGGGTGGACACTGAAGCTTTCTTT. Protein product: CATSRTGVDTEAFF.

The J gene is TRBJ1-2, the V gene TRBV4-2; D is perhaps TRBD1 (5 bases). Deletions cut 1 base from V and 0 bases from J, with 12 bases between. Germline assignment: CDR1 LGHNA and CDR2 YNFKEQ. This CDR3 has 16 amino acids. This chain's CDR3 is CASSQAGTSANYGYTF. Here the CDR3 DNA reads TGTGCCAGCAGCCAAGCAGGGACCTCAGCTAACTATGGCTACACCTTC.

The chain combines TRBV7-8 with TRBJ2-5; weak D call: TRBD2 (6 bases). CDR1 and CDR2 from the germline V gene are SGHVS and FQNEAQ. V lost 4 bases and J lost 4, with 10 bases in between. This CDR3 has 13 amino acids. The CDR3 sequence: CASSSGVLETQYF. DNA for the CDR3: TGTGCCAGCAGCTCGGGGGTTTTAGAGACCCAGTACTTC.

The table lists this clonotype with a few counts. The chain carries TRBV5-5 and TRBJ2-7; D call uncertain. Deletions cut 3 bases from V and 0 bases from J, with 10 bases between. Per germline, CDR1 SGHKS and CDR2 YYEKEE (reference sequence). CDR3 length equals 14 residues. The DNA of the CDR3 is TGTGCCAGCAGCTCTGGGTTTTTCTCCTACGAGCAGTACTTC. It encodes CASSSGFFSYEQYF. The full variable domain, completed using reference TRBV5-5 and TRBJ2-7, is DAGVTQSPTHLIKTRGQQVTLRCSPISGHKSVSWYQQVLGQGPQFIFQYYEKEERGRGNFPDRFSARQFPNYSSELNVNALLLGDSALYLCASSSGFFSYEQYFGPGTRLTVT.

The chain uses TRBV5-1 and TRBJ2-1; 10 bases match TRBD2. With 0 bases clipped from V and 11 bases from J, the junction kept 8 bases outside the gene matches. The CDR3 sequence is 15 residues long. Germline CDR1 reads SGHRS; CDR2 reads YFSETQ. The CDR3 DNA reads TGCGCCAGCAGCTTGGCGTCTAGCGGGAGCCCCCAGCAGTTCTTC. Its protein is CASSLASSGSPQQFF.

This clonotype turned up a few times. The V gene is TRBV12-3 or TRBV12-4, the J gene TRBJ2-3; D uncertain. Trimming removed 5 bases at V and 6 bases at J, with 15 bases between. The CDR3 runs to 14 residues. The CDR3 region has the DNA TGTGCCAGCAGTCTATCGGACGGGCGCGATACGCAGTATTTT. Protein: CASSLSDGRDTQYF.

The V gene is TRBV20-1, the J gene TRBJ2-1, with 13 positions matching TRBD2. The CDR3 runs to 19 residues. The germline CDR1 and CDR2 sequences are DFQATT and SNEGSKA (reference sequence). Germline trimming cut 5 bases from V and 1 base from J; bases unmatched to any gene: 14. The CDR3 sequence is CSADPGLAGASTSYNEQFF. In nucleotides, the CDR3 is TGCAGTGCTGACCCCGGACTAGCGGGGGCCTCCACGTCCTACAATGAGCAGTTCTTC.

This clonotype was picked up many times. The chain joins TRBV14 to TRBJ2-7; TRBD1 matches 10 bases. The germline V gene has CDR1 SGHDN and CDR2 FVKESK. The V segment lost 6 bases and the J segment 3 bases; nucleotides outside the gene matches: 8. The CDR3 extends over 15 amino acids. The DNA for the CDR3 is TGTGCCAGCAGGGGGACAGGGGCCGAATACTACGAGCAGTACTTC. The encoded protein is CASRGTGAEYYEQYF. The complete variable domain, with remaining parts taken from reference TRBV14 and TRBJ2-7, reads EAGVTQFPSHSVIEKGQTVTLRCDPISGHDNLYWYRRVMGKEIKFLLHFVKESKQDESGMPNNRFLAERTGGTYSTLKVQPAELEDSGVYFCASRGTGAEYYEQYFGPGTRLTVT.

There are a few counts of this clonotype. The rearrangement joins TRBV3-1 to TRBJ2-5; D might be TRBD1 (5 bases). CDR3 length equals 14 residues. The V gene lost 8 bases and the J gene lost 3 bases, with 16 bases spanning the gap. The germline V gene has CDR1 LGHDT and CDR2 YNNKEL (reference sequence). CDR3 protein: CASDSGKDEETQYF. For the CDR3, the DNA is TGTGCCAGCGATTCAGGGAAGGACGAAGAGACCCAGTACTTC.

This clonotype has a handful of counts. This chain uses TRBV5-6 with TRBJ2-1; unclear D gene. V was pared by 4 bases and J by 0 bases, with 8 bases between. Germline lookup yields CDR1 SGHDT and CDR2 YYEEEE. The CDR3 loop spans 14 amino acids. In DNA form, the CDR3 reads TGTGCCAGCAGCGTCAAGAGCTCCTACAATGAGCAGTTCTTC. It specifies CASSVKSSYNEQFF.

This clonotype was seen only once. This chain joins TRBV4-2 and TRBJ2-7; no firm D call. Germline CDR1 and CDR2: LGHNA and YNFKEQ. This CDR3 is built from 13 residues. Trimming stripped 1 base from V and 7 bases from J, with 11 bases between. CDR3 sequence reads: CASSQGRDWEQYF. The DNA of the CDR3 is TGTGCCAGCAGCCAAGGACGTGACTGGGAGCAGTACTTC.

This chain connects TRBV2 to TRBJ1-5; 7 positions agree with TRBD1. The V and J ends lost 6 bases and 3 bases, in that order; junction bases with no gene match: 5. This CDR3 is 14 amino acids long. The germline CDR1 and CDR2 sequences are SNHLY and FYNNEI. CDR3 coding DNA: TGTGCCAGCAGCACCGACAGGGTCAATCAGCCCCAGCATTTT. This codes for CASSTDRVNQPQHF.

The sample holds a few counts of this clonotype. This chain joins TRBV12-3 or TRBV12-4 and TRBJ1-3; 7 nucleotides match TRBD1. The trim removed 6 bases at V and 0 bases at J, leaving 8 bases unmatched. This CDR3 region has 16 residues. The CDR3: CASSPPGQNSGNTIYF. The CDR3 bases are TGTGCCAGCAGCCCTCCGGGACAGAACTCTGGAAACACCATATATTTT.

The chain links TRBV20-1 to TRBJ2-3; 8 nucleotides match TRBD2. The CDR3 totals 15 residues. V lost 3 bases, J lost 1 base, and 6 bases stayed unmatched. Germline V CDR1 and CDR2: DFQATT, SNEGSKA (reference sequence). This CDR3 reads CSARKAGLGTDTQYF. The CDR3 bases are TGCAGTGCTAGGAAAGCGGGACTAGGCACAGATACGCAGTATTTT.

This clonotype has a handful of counts. The chain uses TRBV5-1 and TRBJ2-2, with 7 positions matching TRBD1. The CDR3 consists of 14 residues. CDR1 is SGHRS, CDR2 YFSETQ, per germline. Trimming cost V 5 bases and J 2 bases; bases outside gene matches: 3. This CDR3 is CASRTGYNTGELFF. As DNA, the CDR3 is TGCGCCAGCAGGACAGGGTATAACACCGGGGAGCTGTTTTTT.

The V call is TRBV7-2, the J call TRBJ2-3; D is tentatively TRBD1 or TRBD2 (6 bases each). This CDR3 has 13 amino acids. Trimming took off 1 base at V and 10 bases at J, with 12 bases between the two ends. Germline CDR1 reads SGHTA; CDR2 reads FQGNSA. The CDR3: CASSLGLGGAQYF. The CDR3 DNA sequence: TGTGCCAGCAGCTTAGGACTGGGGGGCGCGCAGTATTTT.